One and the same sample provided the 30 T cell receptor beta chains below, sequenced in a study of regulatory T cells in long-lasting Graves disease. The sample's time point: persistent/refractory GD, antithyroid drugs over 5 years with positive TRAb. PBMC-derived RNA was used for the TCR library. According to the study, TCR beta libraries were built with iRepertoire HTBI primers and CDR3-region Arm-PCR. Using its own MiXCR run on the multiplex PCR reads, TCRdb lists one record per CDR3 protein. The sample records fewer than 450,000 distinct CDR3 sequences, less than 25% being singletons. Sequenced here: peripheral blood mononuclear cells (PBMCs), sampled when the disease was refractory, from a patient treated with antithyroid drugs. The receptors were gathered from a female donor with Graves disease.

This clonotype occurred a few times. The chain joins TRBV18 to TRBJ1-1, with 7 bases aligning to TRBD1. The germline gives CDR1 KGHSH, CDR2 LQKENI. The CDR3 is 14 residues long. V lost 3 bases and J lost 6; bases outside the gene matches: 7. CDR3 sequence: CASSPTGSEAEAFF. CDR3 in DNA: TGTGCCAGCTCACCGACAGGGTCCGAGGCTGAAGCTTTCTTT.

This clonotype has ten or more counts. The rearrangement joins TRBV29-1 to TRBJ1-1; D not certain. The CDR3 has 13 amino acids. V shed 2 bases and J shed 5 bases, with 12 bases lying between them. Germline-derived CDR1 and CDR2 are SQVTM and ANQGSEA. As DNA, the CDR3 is TGCAGCGTTGAAAAAGGGAAGAGTACTGAAGCTTTCTTT. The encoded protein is CSVEKGKSTEAFF.

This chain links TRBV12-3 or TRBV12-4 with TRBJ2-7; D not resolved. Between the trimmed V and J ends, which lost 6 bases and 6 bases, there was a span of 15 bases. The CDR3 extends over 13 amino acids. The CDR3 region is CASSPGPSSEQYF. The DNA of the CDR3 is TGTGCCAGCAGCCCCGGACCGTCGAGCGAGCAGTACTTC.

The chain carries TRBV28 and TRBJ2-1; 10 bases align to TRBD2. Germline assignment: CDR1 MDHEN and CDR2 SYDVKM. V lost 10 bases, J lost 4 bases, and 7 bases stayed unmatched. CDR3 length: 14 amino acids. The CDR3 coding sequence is TGTGCCACCAAGACACTAGCGGGATACAATGAGCAGTTCTTC. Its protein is CATKTLAGYNEQFF.

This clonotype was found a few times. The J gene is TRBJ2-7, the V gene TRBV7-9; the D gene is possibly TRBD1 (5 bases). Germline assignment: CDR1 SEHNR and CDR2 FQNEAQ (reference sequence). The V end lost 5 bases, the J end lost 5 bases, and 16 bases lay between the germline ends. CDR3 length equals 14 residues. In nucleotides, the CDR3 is TGTGCCAGCAGCGACCAACCAGGGTCCCACGAGCAGTACTTC. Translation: CASSDQPGSHEQYF.

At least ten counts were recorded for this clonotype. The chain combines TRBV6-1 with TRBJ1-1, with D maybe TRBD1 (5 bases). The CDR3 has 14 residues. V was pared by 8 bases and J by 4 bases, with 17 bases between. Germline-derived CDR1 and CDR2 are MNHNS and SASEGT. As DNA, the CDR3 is TGTGCCAGCCGCATGAGGATAGGGACCACTGAAGCTTTCTTT. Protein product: CASRMRIGTTEAFF.

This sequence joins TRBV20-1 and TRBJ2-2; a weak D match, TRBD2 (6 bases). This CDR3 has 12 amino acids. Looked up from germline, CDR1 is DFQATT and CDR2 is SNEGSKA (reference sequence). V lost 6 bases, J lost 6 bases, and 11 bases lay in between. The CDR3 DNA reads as TGCAGTGCCGCGGCGGGGCCCGGGGAGCTGTTTTTT. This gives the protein CSAAAGPGELFF.

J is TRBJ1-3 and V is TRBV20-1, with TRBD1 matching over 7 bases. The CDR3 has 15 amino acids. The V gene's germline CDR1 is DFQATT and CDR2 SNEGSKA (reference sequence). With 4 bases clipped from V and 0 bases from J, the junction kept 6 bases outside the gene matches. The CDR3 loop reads CSATRGGISGNTIYF. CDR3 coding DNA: TGCAGTGCTACCAGGGGGGGGATCTCTGGAAACACCATATATTTT.

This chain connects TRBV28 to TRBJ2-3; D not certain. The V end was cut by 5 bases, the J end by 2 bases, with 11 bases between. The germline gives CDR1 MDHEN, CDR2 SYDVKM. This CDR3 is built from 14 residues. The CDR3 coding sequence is TGTGCCAGCAGTCCGCTTCTTCACACAGATACGCAGTATTTT. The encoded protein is CASSPLLHTDTQYF.

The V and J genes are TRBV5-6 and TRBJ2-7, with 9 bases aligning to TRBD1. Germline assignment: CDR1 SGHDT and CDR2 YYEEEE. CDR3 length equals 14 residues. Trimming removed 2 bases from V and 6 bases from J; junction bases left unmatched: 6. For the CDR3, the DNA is TGTGCCAGCAGCTTCGGGACAGGGACGATCGAGCAGTACTTC. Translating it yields CASSFGTGTIEQYF. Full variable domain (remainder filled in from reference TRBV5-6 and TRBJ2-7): DAGVTQSPTHLIKTRGQQVTLRCSPKSGHDTVSWYQQALGQGPQFIFQYYEEEERQRGNFPDRFSGHQFPNYSSELNVNALLLGDSALYLCASSFGTGTIEQYFGPGTRLTVT.

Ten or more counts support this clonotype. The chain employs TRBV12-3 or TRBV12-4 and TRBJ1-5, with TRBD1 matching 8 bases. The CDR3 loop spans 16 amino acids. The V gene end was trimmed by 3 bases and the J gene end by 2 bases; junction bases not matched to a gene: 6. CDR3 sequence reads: CASSFLTGEGNQPQHF. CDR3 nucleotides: TGTGCCAGCAGTTTCTTGACAGGGGAAGGCAATCAGCCCCAGCATTTT.

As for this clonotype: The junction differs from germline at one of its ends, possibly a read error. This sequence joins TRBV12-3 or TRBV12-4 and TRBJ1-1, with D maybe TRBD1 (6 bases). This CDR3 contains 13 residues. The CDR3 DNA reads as TGTGCCAGCAGTCTAGGGGGGGCCACTGAAACTTTCTTT. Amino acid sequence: CASSLGGATETFF.

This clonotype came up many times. The DNA of the CDR3 is TGTGCCAGCAGCTTAGCGGGGACCAGTTATAATTCACCCCTCCACTTT. Translation gives CASSLAGTSYNSPLHF. This sequence joins TRBV7-2 and TRBJ1-6; D perhaps matches TRBD1 (5 bases). Trimming removed 0 bases from V and 4 bases from J, with 10 bases in between. Germline values: CDR1 SGHTA, CDR2 FQGNSA. The CDR3 is made up of 16 amino acids.

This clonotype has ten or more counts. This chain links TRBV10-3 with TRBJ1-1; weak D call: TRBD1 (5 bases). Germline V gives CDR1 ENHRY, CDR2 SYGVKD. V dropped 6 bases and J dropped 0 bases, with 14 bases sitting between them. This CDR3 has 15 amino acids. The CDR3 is CAIRGDGQMNTEAFF. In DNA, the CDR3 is TGTGCCATCAGAGGGGACGGGCAAATGAACACTGAAGCTTTCTTT.

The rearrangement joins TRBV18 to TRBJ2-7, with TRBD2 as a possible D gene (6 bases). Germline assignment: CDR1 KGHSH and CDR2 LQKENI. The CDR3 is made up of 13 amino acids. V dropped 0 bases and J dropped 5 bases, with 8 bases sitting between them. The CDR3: CASSPPGGDEQYF. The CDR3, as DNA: TGTGCCAGCTCACCACCGGGCGGGGACGAGCAGTACTTC.

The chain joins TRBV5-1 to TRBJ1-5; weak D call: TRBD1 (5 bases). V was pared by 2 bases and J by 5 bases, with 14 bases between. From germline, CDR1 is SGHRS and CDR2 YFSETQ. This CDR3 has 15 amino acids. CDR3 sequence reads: CASSFGGGGDQPQHF. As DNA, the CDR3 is TGCGCCAGCAGCTTTGGCGGGGGTGGCGATCAGCCCCAGCATTTT.

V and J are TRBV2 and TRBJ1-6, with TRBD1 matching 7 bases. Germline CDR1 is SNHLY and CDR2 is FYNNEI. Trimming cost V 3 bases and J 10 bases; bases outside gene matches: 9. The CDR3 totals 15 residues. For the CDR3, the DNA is TGTGCCAGCAGTGAGGCACAGGGGTCGTACTCACCCCTCCACTTT. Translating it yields CASSEAQGSYSPLHF.

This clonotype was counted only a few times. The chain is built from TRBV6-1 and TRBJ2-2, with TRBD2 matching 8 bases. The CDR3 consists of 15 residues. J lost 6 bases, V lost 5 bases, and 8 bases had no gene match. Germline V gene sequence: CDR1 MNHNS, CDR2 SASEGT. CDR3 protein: CASSRSGSGPGELFF. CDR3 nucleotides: TGTGCCAGCAGTCGCAGCGGGAGTGGGCCCGGGGAGCTGTTTTTT.

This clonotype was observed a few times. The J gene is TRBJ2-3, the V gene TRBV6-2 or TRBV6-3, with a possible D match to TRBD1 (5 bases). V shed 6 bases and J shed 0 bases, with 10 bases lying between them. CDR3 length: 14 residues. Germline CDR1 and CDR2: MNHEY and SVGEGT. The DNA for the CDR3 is TGTGCCAGCAGCGACAGTTCTAGCACAGATACGCAGTATTTT. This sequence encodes CASSDSSSTDTQYF.

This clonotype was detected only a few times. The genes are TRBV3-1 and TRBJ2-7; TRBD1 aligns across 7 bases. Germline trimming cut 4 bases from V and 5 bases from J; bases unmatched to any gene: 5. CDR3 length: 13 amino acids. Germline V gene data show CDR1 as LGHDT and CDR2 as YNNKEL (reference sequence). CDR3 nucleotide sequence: TGTGCCAGCAGCCGAGACAGGGCCCACGAGCAGTACTTC. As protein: CASSRDRAHEQYF.

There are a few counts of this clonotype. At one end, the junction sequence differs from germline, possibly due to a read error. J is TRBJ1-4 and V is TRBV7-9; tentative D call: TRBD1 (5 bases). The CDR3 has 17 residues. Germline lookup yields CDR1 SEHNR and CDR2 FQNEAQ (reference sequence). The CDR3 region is CASSLAPGQGQSEKLFF. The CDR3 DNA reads TGTGCCAGCAGCCTAGCCCCTGGGCAGGGTCAGTCTGAAAAACTGTTTTTT. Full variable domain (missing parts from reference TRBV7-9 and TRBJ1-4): DTGVSQNPRHKITKRGQNVTFRCDPISEHNRLYWYRQTLGQGPEFLTYFQNEAQLEKSRLLSDRFSAERPKGSFSTLEIQRTEQGDSAMYLCASSLAPGQGQSEKLFFGSGTQLSVL.

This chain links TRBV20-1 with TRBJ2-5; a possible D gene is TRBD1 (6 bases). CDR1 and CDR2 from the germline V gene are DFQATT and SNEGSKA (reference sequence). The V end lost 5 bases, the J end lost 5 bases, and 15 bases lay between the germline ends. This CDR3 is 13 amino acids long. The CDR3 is CSASQGLMETQYF. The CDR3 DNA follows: TGCAGTGCTTCACAGGGCCTGATGGAGACCCAGTACTTC.

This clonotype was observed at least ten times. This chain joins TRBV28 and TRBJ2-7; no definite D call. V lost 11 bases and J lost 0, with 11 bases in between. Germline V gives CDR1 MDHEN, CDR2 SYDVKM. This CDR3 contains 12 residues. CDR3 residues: CAWDRSSYEQYF. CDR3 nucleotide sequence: TGTGCCTGGGATAGGAGCTCCTACGAGCAGTACTTC.

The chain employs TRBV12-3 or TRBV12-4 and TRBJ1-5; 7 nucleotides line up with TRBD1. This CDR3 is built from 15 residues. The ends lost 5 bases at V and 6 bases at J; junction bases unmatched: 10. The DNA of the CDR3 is TGTGCCAGCAGTCCCGGGACAGCGAGTAGTCAGCCCCAGCATTTT. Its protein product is CASSPGTASSQPQHF.

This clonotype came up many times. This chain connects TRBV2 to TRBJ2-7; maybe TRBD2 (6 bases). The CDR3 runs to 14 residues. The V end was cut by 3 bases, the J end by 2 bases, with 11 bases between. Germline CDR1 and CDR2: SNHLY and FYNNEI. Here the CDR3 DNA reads TGTGCCAGCAGTGAGGGGGGAACCACCTACGAGCAGTACTTC. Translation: CASSEGGTTYEQYF.

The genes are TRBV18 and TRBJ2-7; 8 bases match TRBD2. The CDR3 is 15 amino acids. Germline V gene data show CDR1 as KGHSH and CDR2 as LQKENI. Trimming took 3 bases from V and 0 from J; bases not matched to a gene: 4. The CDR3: CASSPPTSASYEQYF. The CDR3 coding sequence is TGTGCCAGCTCACCCCCGACTAGCGCCTCCTACGAGCAGTACTTC.

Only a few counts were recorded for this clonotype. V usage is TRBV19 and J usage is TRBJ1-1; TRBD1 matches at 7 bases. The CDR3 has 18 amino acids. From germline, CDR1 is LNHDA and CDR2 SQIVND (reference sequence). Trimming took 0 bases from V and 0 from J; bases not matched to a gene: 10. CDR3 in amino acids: CASSIDTFQGGVNTEAFF. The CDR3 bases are TGTGCCAGTAGTATAGATACGTTTCAGGGGGGCGTGAACACTGAAGCTTTCTTT.

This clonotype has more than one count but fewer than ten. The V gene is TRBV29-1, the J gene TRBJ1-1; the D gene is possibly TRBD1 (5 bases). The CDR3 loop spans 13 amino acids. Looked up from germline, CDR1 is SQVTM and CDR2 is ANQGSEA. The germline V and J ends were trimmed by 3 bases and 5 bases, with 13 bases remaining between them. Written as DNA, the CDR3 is TGCAGCGTTGAGGGCGGGGGGAGGACTGAAGCTTTCTTT. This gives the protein CSVEGGGRTEAFF.

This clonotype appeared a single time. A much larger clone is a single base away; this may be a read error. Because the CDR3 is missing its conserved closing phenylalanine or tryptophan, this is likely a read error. Here the CDR3 reads CAASGLPHYEQYL. CDR3 bases: TGTGCCGCGTCCGGGCTCCCCCACTACGAGCAGTACCTC. This chain joins TRBV6-2 or TRBV6-3 and TRBJ2-7; D ambiguous. The CDR3 sequence is 13 residues long. Germline V gene data show CDR1 as MNHEY and CDR2 as SVGEGT. Trimming pared 11 bases from V and 3 bases from J, leaving 17 bases between.

The CDR3 spells CSARDGSLAGIGELFF. The CDR3 DNA sequence: TGCAGTGCTAGAGATGGTTCACTAGCGGGAATCGGGGAGCTGTTTTTT. The chain links TRBV20-1 to TRBJ2-2; 10 nucleotides line up with TRBD2. There are 16 residues in the CDR3. Germline V CDR1 and CDR2: DFQATT, SNEGSKA (reference sequence). The ends lost 0 bases at V and 7 bases at J; junction bases unmatched: 8.